Shown below are 6 T cell receptor beta chains from a single sample sequenced in a study of response to subunit inactivated influenza vaccine. TCRdb itself ran the RT-PCR reads through MiXCR, one entry per CDR3 protein. The sample consists of a few hundred thousand distinct CDR3 sequences, about a fifth of them appearing once. The sample here was PBMCs from blood, taken approximately 20 months after vaccination. All receptors derive from a man between 50 and 75 years old who received an inactivated influenza vaccine.

Ten or more counts support this clonotype. Sequence at one end of the junction differs from germline and may be a read error. The chain employs TRBV5-1 and TRBJ2-3; D uncertain. Germline V CDR1 and CDR2: SGHRS, YFSETQ. The CDR3 loop spans 15 amino acids. CDR3 residues: CASSLEGSSTDTQYF. CDR3 nucleotides: TGTGCCAGCAGCTTAGAAGGGTCTAGCACAGATACGCAGTATTTT.

This clonotype came up a few times. The V call is TRBV5-1, the J call TRBJ2-2; 12 positions match TRBD1. Unmatched junction bases numbered 3, after V lost 2 bases and J lost 7 bases. Germline-derived CDR1 and CDR2 are SGHRS and YFSETQ. The CDR3 runs to 15 residues. DNA of the CDR3: TGCGCCAGCAGCTTCGGGACAGGGGGCAGCGGGGAGCTGTTTTTT. Its translation: CASSFGTGGSGELFF.

V gene TRBV6-5 combines with J gene TRBJ1-5; unclear D gene. Per the germline V gene, CDR1 is MNHEY and CDR2 is SVGAGI. V was clipped by 0 bases and J by 0 bases, with 9 bases between them. This CDR3 is built from 16 residues. CDR3 loop: CASSYSSLHSNQPQHF. The CDR3 DNA sequence: TGTGCCAGCAGTTACTCGAGCCTACATAGCAATCAGCCCCAGCATTTT.

This clonotype appeared many times. This chain connects TRBV28 to TRBJ1-5; TRBD1 is a possible D gene (5 bases). Trimming took off 5 bases at V and 3 bases at J, with 8 bases between the two ends. The CDR3 is 13 residues long. CDR1 and CDR2 (germline): MDHEN, SYDVKM. The CDR3 reads CASSRGLNQPQHF. CDR3 sequence (DNA): TGTGCCAGCAGTAGGGGCCTCAATCAGCCCCAGCATTTT. The full variable domain, in which reference TRBV28 and TRBJ1-5 provide the parts outside the CDR3, is DVKVTQSSRYLVKRTGEKVFLECVQDMDHENMFWYRQDPGLGLRLIYFSYDVKMKEKGDIPEGYSVSREKKERFSLILESASTNQTSMYLCASSRGLNQPQHFGDGTRLSIL.

The chain combines TRBV7-2 with TRBJ2-3; no firm D call. Trimming left V 2 bases short and J 1 base short, with 10 bases between. This CDR3 contains 15 residues. Per germline, CDR1 SGHTA and CDR2 FQGNSA. The CDR3 nucleotides read TGTGCCAGCAGCTTACTCGCGGAACGCACAGATACGCAGTATTTT. It codes for CASSLLAERTDTQYF.

J is TRBJ2-1 and V is TRBV19; 10 positions agree with TRBD2. The V and J ends lost 1 base and 4 bases, in that order; junction bases with no gene match: 1. This CDR3 is 15 amino acids long. Germline CDR1 reads LNHDA; CDR2 reads SQIVND (reference sequence). CDR3 residues: CASSIGTSGYNEQFF. DNA for the CDR3: TGTGCCAGTAGTATAGGGACTAGCGGTTACAATGAGCAGTTCTTC.